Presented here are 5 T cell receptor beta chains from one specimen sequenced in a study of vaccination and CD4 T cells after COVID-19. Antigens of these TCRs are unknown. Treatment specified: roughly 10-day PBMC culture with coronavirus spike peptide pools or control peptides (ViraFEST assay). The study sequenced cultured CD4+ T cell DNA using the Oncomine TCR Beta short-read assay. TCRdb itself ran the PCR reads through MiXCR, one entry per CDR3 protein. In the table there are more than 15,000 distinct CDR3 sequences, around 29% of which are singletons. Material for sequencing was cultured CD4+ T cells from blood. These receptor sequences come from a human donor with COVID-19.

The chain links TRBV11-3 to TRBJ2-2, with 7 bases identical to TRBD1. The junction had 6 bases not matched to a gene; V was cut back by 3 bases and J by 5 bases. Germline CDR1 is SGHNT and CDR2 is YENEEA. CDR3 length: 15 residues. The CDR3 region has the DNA TGTGCCAGCAGCTTCGGGACAGCTATAACCGGGGAGCTGTTTTTT. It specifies CASSFGTAITGELFF.

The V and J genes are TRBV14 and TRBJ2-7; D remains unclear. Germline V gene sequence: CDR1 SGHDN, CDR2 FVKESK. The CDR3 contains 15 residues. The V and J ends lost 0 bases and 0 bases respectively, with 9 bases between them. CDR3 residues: CASSQDTQLSYEQYF. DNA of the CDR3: TGTGCCAGCAGCCAAGATACACAGCTCTCCTACGAGCAGTACTTC. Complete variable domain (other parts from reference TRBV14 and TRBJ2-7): EAGVTQFPSHSVIEKGQTVTLRCDPISGHDNLYWYRRVMGKEIKFLLHFVKESKQDESGMPNNRFLAERTGGTYSTLKVQPAELEDSGVYFCASSQDTQLSYEQYFGPGTRLTVT.

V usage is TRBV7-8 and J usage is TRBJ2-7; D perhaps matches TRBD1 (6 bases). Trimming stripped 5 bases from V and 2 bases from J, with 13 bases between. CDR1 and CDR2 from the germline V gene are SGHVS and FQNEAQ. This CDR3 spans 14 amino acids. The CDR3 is CASSLQQGPYEQYF. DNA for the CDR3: TGTGCCAGCAGCCTCCAACAGGGCCCCTACGAGCAGTACTTC.

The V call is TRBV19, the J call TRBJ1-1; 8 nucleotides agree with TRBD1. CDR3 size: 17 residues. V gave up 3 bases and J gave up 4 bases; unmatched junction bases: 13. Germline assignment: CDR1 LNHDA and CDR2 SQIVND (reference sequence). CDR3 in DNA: TGTGCCAGTAGTATTTGGGGCAGGGGGCGAGAGGGCACTGAAGCTTTCTTT. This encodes CASSIWGRGREGTEAFF.

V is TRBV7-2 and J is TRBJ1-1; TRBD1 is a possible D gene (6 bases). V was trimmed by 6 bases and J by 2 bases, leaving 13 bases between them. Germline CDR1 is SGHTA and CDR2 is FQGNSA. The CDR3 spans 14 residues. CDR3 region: CASSNRARNTEAFF. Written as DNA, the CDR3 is TGTGCCAGCAGTAACAGGGCCCGCAACACTGAAGCTTTCTTT.